This note documents a single TCR beta chain sequence. Antigen specificity is unknown. V lost 0 bases and J lost 5, with 13 bases in between. This CDR3 has 16 amino acids. Germline V gene data show CDR1 as LGHNA and CDR2 as YNFKEQ. The sample originates from a study of glioma-infiltrating T cells after dendritic cell vaccination. Study in general: Dendritic cells derived from monocytes and pulsed with autologous tumor lysate formed the vaccine.

General study points: The cohort had few patients with full blood and tumor sets. Higher pretreatment TIL content predicted longer progression-free time and survival.

Generated by immunoSEQ multiplex PCR, the TCRdb table keeps only in-frame clones and is missing some. This sample yields about 96,000 clones, of which 79% are seen a single time; 5.5% to 7% belongs to the top ten. The source is a human donor with glioblastoma. This specimen was blood, taken before dendritic cell vaccination. The chain is built from TRBV4-2 and TRBJ1-4; D gene uncertain. The CDR3 reads CASSQDRGKINEKLFF. As DNA, the CDR3 is TGTGCCAGCAGCCAAGATAGAGGGAAGATAAATGAAAAACTGTTTTTT.